This entry concerns a single T cell receptor beta chain. V was pared by 4 bases and J by 3 bases, with 6 bases of the junction left unmatched. Germline lookup yields CDR1 KGHSH and CDR2 LQKENI. The CDR3 has 14 amino acids. Produced via immunoSEQ multiplex PCR; TCRdb's table is partial and in-frame only. The sample lists some 210,000 clones, 80% seen once, with around 4.5% in the top ten. The data were obtained in a study of blood T cell repertoires in COVID-19. Specimen: PBMCs or T cells enriched from blood (not recorded which). The clonotype comes from a man in his thirties or forties with acute COVID-19. The J gene is TRBJ2-7, the V gene TRBV18; TRBD1 aligns across 7 bases. The CDR3 nucleotides are TGTGCCAGCTCACTACAGGGGTCGGGCTACGAGCAGTACTTC. Translation gives CASSLQGSGYEQYF.